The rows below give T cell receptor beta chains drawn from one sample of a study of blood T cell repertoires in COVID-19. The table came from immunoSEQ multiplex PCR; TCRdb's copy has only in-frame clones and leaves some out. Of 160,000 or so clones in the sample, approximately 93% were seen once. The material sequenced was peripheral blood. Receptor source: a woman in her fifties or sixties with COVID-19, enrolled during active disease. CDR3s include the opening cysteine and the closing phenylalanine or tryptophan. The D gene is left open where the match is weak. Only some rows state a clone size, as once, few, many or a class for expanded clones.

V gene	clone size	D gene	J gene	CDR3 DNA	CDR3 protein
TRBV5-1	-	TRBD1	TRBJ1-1	TGCGCCAGCAGCATAGGACAGGGGAACACCGAAGCTTTCTTT	CASSIGQGNTEAFF
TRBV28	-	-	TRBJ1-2	TGTGCCAGCAGTTCTGGGGAGGGGGTCTATGGCTACACCTTC	CASSSGEGVYGYTF
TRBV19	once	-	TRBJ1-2	TGTGCCAGTAGTAGGGGACTCCTCCAAGCTAACTATGGCTACACCTTC	CASSRGLLQANYGYTF
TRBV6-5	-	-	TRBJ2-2	TGTGCCAGCATCGGGGCGAACACCGGGGAGCTGTTTTTT	CASIGANTGELFF
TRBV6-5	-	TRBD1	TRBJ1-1	TGTGCCAGCAGGACAGGGATTGGCACTGAAGCTTTCTTT	CASRTGIGTEAFF
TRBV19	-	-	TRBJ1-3	TGTGCCAGTAGTGAGGGTACTGGAAACACCATATATTTT	CASSEGTGNTIYF
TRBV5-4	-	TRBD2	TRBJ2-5	TGTGCCAGCAGCTTACTAGCGGGGGAGGAGACCCAGTACTTC	CASSLLAGEETQYF
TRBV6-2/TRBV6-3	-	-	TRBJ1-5	TGTGCCAGCAGCCGAGACCGGGACACCTATAGCAATCAGCCCCAGCATTTT	CASSRDRDTYSNQPQHF
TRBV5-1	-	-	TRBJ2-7	TGCGCCAGCAGCTTGGGACAGGCGAGCTACGAGCAGTACTTC	CASSLGQASYEQYF
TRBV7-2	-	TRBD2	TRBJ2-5	TGTGCCAGCAGCCTACCTAGCGGGGGGGTCCAGGAGACCCAGTACTTC	CASSLPSGGVQETQYF
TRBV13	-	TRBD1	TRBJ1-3	TGTGCCAGCAGCTTAGGCCCGACAGGGGCAGGAAACACCATATATTTT	CASSLGPTGAGNTIYF
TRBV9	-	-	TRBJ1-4	TGTGCCAGCAGCGTAGCCTCTGGCAGGGTGGGTGAAAAACTGTTTTTT	CASSVASGRVGEKLFF
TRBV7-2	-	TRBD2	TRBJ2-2	TGTGCCAGCAGCTTACTTAGCGGGGTTGGGACCGGGGAGCTGTTTTTT	CASSLLSGVGTGELFF
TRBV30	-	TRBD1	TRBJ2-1	TGTGCCTGGAGACAGGGGTTGAATGAGCAGTTCTTC	CAWRQGLNEQFF
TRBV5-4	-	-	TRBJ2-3	TGTGCCAGCAGCTACGAGGACCCCAGGGGCACAGATACGCAGTATTTT	CASSYEDPRGTDTQYF
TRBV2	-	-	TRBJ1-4	TGTGCCAGCAGTCGGGGACTTAATGAAAAACTGTTTTTT	CASSRGLNEKLFF
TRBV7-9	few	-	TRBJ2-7	TGTGCCAGCCGGGAGGGGGCAACCTACGAGCAGTACTTC	CASREGATYEQYF
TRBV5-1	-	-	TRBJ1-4	TGCGCCAGCAGCTTGGCGGGGGGCAGAGTCGAAAAACTGTTTTTT	CASSLAGGRVEKLFF
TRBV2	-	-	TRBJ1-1	TGTGCCAGCAGTGACATGGGGGGCACTGAAGCTTTCTTT	CASSDMGGTEAFF
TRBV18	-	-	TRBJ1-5	TGTGCCAGCTCACAGGGCCGGGGAAGTCAGCCCCAGCATTTT	CASSQGRGSQPQHF
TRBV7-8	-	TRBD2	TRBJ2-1	TGTGCCAGCAGCTTAGGGGGCGGGGGGTACAATGAGCAGTTCTTC	CASSLGGGGYNEQFF
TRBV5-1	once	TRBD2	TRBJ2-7	TGCGCCAGCAGCTTGGGCCAGCCGGGGGGCTACGAGCAGTACTTC	CASSLGQPGGYEQYF
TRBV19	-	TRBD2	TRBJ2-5	TGTGCCAGTAGTCCCCAGCGGGGGAGCCAAGAGACTCAGTACTTC	CASSPQRGSQETQYF
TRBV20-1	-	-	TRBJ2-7	TGCAGTGCTAGTCGCGGGTACGAGCAGTACTTC	CSASRGYEQYF
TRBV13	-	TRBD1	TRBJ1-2	TGTGCCAGCAGCCCTCGACAGGGGTATGGCTACACCTTC	CASSPRQGYGYTF
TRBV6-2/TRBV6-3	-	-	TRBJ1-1	TGTGCCAGCAGTCCCCTCGGACAACAGAACACTGAAGCTTTCTTT	CASSPLGQQNTEAFF
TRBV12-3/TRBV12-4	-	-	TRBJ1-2	TGTGCCAGCAGTTTTCACAGGTACTATGGCTACACCTTC	CASSFHRYYGYTF
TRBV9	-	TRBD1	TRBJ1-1	TGTGCCAGCAGCGAAGGGACAGCTGAAGCTTTCTTT	CASSEGTAEAFF
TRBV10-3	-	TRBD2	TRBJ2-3	TGTGCCATCAGCTCCAGCGGGGGGGCCGGGGATACGCAGTATTTT	CAISSSGGAGDTQYF
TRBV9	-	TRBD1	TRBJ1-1	TGTGCCAGCAGCCCCCTACCTCAGGGGGCAATCACTGAAGCTTTCTTT	CASSPLPQGAITEAFF
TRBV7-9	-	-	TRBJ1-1	TGTGCCAGCAGCTTAAGCGCACTGAACACTGAAGCTTTCTTT	CASSLSALNTEAFF
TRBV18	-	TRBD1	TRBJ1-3	TGTGCCAGCTCAAGAGGACAGGGCTCTGGAAACACCATATATTTT	CASSRGQGSGNTIYF